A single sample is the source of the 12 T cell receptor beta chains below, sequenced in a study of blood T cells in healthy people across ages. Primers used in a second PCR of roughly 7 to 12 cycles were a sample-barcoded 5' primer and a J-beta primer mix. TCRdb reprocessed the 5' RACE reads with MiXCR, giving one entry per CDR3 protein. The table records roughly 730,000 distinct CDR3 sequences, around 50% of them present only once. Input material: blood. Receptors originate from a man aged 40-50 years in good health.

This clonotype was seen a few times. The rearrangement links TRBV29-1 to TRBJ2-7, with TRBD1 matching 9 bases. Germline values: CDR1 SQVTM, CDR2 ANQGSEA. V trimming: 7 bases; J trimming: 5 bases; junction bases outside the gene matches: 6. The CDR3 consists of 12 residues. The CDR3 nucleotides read TGCAGCGCTGGGGACAGGGAGGACGAGCAGTACTTC. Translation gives CSAGDREDEQYF.

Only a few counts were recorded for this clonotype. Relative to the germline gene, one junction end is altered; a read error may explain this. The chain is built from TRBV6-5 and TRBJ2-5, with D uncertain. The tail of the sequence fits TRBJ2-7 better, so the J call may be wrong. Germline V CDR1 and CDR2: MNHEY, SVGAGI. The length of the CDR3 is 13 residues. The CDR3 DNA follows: TGTGCTAGCAGTTCCCCGGGTTCATACGAGCAGTACTTC. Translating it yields CASSSPGSYEQYF.

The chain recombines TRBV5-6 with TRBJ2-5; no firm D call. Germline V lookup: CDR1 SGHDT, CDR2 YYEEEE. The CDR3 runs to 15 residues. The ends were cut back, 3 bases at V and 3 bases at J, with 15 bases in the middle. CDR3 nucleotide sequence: TGTGCCAGCAGCTGGAACCTAGGTCGCAAAGAGACCCAGTACTTC. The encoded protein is CASSWNLGRKETQYF.

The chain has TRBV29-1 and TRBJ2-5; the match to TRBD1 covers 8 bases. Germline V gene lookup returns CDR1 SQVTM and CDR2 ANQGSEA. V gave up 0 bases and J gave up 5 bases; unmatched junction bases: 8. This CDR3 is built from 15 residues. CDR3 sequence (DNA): TGCAGCGTTGAAGATCGGTTAGGGACAGGTGAGACCCAGTACTTC. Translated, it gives CSVEDRLGTGETQYF.

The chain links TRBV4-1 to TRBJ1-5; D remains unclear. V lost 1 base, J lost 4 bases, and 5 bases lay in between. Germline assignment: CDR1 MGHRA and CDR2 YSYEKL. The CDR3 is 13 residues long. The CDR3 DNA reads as TGCGCCAGCAGCCAAGTGTGGAATCAGCCCCAGCATTTT. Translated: CASSQVWNQPQHF.

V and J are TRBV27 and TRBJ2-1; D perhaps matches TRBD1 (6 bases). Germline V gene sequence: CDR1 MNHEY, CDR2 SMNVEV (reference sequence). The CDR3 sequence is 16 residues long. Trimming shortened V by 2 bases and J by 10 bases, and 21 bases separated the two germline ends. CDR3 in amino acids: CASSLTVTGFPREQFF. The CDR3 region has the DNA TGTGCCAGCAGTTTAACCGTGACAGGTTTTCCAAGAGAGCAGTTCTTC.

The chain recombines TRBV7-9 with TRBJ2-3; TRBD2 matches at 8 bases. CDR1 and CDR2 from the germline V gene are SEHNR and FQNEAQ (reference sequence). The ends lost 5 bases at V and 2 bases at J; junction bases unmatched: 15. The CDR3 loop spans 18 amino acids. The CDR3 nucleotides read TGTGCCAGCAGCCCCCCGTGGGGTAGCGGGGATGCCACAGATACGCAGTATTTT. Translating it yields CASSPPWGSGDATDTQYF.

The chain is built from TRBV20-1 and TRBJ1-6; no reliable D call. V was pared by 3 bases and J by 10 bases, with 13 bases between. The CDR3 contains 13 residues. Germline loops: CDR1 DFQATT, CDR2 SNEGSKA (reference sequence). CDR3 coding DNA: TGCAGTGCTAGGGAAAACCCCGGGTCACCCCTCCACTTT. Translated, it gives CSARENPGSPLHF.

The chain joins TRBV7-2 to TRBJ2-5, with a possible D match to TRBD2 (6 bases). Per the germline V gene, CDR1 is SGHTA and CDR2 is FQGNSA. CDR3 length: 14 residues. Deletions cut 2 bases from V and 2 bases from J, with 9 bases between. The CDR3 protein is CASSLRAGQETQYF. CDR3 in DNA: TGTGCCAGCAGCTTACGGGCGGGACAAGAGACCCAGTACTTC.

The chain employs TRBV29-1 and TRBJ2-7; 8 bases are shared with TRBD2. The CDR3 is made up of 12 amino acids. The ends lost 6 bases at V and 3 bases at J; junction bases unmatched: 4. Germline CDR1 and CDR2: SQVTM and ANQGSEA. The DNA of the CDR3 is TGCAGCGTCCTCGGGACTAGCTACGAGCAGTACTTC. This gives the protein CSVLGTSYEQYF.

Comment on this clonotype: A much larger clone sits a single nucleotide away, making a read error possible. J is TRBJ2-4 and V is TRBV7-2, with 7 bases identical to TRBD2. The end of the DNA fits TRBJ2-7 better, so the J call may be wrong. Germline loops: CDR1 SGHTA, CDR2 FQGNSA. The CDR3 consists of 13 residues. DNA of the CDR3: TGTGCCAGCTGCTTAGCAACTAGCGCCGAGCAGTACTTC. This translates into CASCLATSAEQYF.

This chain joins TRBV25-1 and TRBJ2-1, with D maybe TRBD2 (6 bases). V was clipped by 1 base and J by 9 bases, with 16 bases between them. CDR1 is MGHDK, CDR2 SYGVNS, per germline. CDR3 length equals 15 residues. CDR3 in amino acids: CASSEFGLPGGEQFF. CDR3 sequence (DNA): TGTGCCAGCAGTGAATTCGGGTTACCCGGGGGTGAGCAGTTCTTC.